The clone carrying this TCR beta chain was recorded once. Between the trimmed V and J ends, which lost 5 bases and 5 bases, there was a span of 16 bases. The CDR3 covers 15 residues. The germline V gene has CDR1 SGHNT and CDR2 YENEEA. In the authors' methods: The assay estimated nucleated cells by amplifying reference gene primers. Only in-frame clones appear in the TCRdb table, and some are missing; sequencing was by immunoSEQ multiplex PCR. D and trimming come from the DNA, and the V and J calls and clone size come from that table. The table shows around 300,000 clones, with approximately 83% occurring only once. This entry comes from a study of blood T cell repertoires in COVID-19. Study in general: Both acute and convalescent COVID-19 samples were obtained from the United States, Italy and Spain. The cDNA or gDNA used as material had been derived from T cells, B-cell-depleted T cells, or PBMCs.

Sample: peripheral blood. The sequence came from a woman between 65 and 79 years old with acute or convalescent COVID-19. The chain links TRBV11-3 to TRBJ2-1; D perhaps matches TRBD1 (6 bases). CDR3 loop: CASSLQGGLDNEQFF. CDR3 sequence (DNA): TGTGCCAGCAGCCTACAGGGTGGTCTGGACAATGAGCAGTTCTTC.